This T cell receptor (beta chain) originates from a study of neurological immune-mediated disorders. Time point indicated: longitudinal time-point 2. Trimming removed 2 bases from V and 5 bases from J; junction bases left unmatched: 12. Germline CDR1 is SEHNR and CDR2 is FQNEAQ (reference sequence). The CDR3 runs to 18 residues. TCRdb independently ran MiXCR on the 5' RACE reads; one entry per CDR3 protein. The sample holds 57,000 or so distinct CDR3 sequences, around a tenth seen once. Sample share makes this clonotype medium-sized. The receptor's source is a man aged 25 to 45 in good health. The chain combines TRBV7-9 with TRBJ2-5; 12 bases are shared with TRBD2. The specimen sequenced was PBMCs. The CDR3 is CASSLPTRLAGVEETQYF. The CDR3 DNA reads TGTGCCAGCAGCTTACCCACACGACTAGCGGGAGTCGAGGAGACCCAGTACTTC.